The clone carrying this T cell receptor beta chain has a count of ten or more. In germline, CDR1 is MDHEN, CDR2 SYDVKM. The CDR3 length is 15 residues. V was cut by 7 bases and J by 8 bases, with 21 bases left in between. The source of the sample is a study of T cells in Graves' hyperthyroidism and ophthalmopathy. TCR beta CDR3 regions were amplified from RNA. HTBI primers were employed in a first-round RT-PCR of the TCR CDR3. Each CDR3 protein is one row after TCRdb ran MiXCR on the multiplex PCR reads. The sample holds some 300,000 distinct CDR3 sequences, roughly an eighth seen once. V usage is TRBV28 and J usage is TRBJ1-5; D not certain. Sequenced: blood. This receptor was taken from a woman in her thirties or forties with Graves' hyperthyroidism. The CDR3 loop reads CASTSQDGPNKPQHF. CDR3 DNA: TGTGCCAGCACTTCCCAGGACGGACCTAACAAGCCCCAGCATTTT.